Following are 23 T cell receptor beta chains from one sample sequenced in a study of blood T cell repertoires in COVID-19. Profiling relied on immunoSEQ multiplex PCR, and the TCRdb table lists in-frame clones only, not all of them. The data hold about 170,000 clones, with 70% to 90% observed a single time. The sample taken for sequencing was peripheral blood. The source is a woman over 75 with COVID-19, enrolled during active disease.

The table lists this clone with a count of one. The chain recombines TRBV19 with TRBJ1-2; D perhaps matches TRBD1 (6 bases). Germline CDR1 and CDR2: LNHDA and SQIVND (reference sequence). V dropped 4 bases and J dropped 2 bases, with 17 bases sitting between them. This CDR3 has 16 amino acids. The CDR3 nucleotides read TGTGCCAGTAGTAGAAACCCGTGGGGGCTCAACTATGGCTACACCTTC. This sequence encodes CASSRNPWGLNYGYTF.

CDR3 protein: CASSQQGARNTEAFF. CDR3 bases: TGTGCCAGCAGTCAACAGGGGGCACGGAACACTGAAGCTTTCTTT. V is TRBV6-5 and J is TRBJ1-1; TRBD1 matches 9 bases. V was pared by 5 bases and J by 1 base, with 5 bases of the junction left unmatched. CDR3 size: 15 residues. The germline gives CDR1 MNHEY, CDR2 SVGAGI.

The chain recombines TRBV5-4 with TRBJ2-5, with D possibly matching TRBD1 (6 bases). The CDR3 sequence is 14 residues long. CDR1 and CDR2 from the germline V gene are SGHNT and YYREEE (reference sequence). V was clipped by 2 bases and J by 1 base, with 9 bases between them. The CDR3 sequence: CASSFGQRQETQYF. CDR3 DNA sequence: TGTGCCAGCAGCTTTGGACAGCGCCAAGAGACCCAGTACTTC. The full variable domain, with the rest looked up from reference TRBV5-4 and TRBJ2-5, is ETGVTQSPTHLIKTRGQQVTLRCSSQSGHNTVSWYQQALGQGPQFIFQYYREEENGRGNFPPRFSGLQFPNYSSELNVNALELDDSALYLCASSFGQRQETQYFGPGTRLLVL.

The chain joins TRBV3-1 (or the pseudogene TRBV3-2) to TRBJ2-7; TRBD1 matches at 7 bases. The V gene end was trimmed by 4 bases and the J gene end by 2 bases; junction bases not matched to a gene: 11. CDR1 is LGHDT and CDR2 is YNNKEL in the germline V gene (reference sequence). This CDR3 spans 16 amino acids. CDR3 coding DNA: TGTGCCAGCAGCCCGCCCTTTCCGGACAGGCCCTACGAGCAGTACTTC. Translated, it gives CASSPPFPDRPYEQYF.

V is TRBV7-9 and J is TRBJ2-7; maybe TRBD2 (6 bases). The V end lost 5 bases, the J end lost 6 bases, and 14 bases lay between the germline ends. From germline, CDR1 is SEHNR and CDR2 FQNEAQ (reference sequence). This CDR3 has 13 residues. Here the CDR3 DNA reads TGTGCCAGCAGCCCCGCGGGGAGTCCCGAGCAGTACTTC. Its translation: CASSPAGSPEQYF.

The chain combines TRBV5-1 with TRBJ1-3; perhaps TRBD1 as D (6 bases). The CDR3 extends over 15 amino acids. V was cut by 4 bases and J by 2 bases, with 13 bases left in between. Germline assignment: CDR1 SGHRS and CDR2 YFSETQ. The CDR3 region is CASSTSSGAGNTIYF. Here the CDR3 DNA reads TGCGCCAGCAGCACCTCCTCAGGGGCTGGAAACACCATATATTTT.

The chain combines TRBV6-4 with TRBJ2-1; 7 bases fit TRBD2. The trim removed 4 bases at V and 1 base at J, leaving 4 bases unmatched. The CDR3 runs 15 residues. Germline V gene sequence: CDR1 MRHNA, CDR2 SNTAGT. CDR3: CASSVAGGSYNEQFF. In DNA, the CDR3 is TGTGCCAGCAGTGTCGCCGGGGGGTCCTACAATGAGCAGTTCTTC.

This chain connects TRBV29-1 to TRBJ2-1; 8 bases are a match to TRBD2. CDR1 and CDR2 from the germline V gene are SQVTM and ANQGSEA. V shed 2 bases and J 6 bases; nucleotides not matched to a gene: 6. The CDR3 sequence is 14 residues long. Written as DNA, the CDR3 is TGCAGCGTTGAAACGGACGGGAGGGCCAATGAGCAGTTCTTC. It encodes CSVETDGRANEQFF.

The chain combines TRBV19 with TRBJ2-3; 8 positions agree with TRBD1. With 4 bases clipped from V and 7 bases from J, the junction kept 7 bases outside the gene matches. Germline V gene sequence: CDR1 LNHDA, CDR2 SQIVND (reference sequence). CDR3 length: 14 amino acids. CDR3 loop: CASSTTGASNTQYF. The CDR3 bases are TGTGCCAGTAGTACGACAGGGGCATCGAATACGCAGTATTTT.

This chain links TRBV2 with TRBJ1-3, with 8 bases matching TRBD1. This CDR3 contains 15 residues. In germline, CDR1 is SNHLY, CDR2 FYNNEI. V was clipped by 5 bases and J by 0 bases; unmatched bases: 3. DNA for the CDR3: TGTGCCAGCAGTTCTACAGGGGGCTCTGGAAACACCATATATTTT. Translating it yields CASSSTGGSGNTIYF. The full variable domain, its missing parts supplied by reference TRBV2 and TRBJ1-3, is EPEVTQTPSHQVTQMGQEVILRCVPISNHLYFYWYRQILGQKVEFLVSFYNNEISEKSEIFDDQFSVERPDGSNFTLKIRSTKLEDSAMYFCASSSTGGSGNTIYFGEGSWLTVV.

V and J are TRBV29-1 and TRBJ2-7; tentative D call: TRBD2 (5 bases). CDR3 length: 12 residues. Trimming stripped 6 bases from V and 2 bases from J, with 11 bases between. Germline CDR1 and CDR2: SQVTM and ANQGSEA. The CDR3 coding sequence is TGCAGCGTGGAGGACGGAACCTACGAGCAGTACTTC. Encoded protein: CSVEDGTYEQYF.

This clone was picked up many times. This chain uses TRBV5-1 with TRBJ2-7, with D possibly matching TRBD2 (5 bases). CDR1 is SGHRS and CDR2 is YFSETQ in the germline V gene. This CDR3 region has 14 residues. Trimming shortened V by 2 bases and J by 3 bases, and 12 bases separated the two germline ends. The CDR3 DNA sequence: TGCGCCAGCAGCTTCGGAGGATCCCTCTACGAGCAGTACTTC. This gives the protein CASSFGGSLYEQYF.

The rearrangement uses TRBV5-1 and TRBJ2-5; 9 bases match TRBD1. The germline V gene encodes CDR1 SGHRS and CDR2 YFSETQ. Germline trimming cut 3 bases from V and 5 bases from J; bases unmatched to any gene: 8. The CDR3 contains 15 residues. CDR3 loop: CASSSNTGGGETQYF. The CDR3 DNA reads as TGCGCCAGCAGCTCAAATACAGGGGGCGGCGAGACCCAGTACTTC.

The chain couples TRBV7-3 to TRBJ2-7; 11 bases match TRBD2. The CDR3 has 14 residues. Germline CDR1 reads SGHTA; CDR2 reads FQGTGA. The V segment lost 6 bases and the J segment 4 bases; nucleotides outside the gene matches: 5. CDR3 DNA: TGTGCCAGCAGGACCGGGACTAGCGGATACGAGCAGTACTTC. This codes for CASRTGTSGYEQYF. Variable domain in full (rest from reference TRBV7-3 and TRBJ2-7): GAGVSQTPSNKVTEKGKYVELRCDPISGHTALYWYRQSLGQGPEFLIYFQGTGAADDSGLPNDRFFAVRPEGSVSTLKIQRTERGDSAVYLCASRTGTSGYEQYFGPGTRLTVT.

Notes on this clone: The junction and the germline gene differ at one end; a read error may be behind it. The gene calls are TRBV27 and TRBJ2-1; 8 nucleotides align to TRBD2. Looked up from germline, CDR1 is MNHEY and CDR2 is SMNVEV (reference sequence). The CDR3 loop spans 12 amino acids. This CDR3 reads CASSKPAGVQLF. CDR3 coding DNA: TGTGCCAGCAGTAAACCAGCGGGAGTGCAACTCTTC.

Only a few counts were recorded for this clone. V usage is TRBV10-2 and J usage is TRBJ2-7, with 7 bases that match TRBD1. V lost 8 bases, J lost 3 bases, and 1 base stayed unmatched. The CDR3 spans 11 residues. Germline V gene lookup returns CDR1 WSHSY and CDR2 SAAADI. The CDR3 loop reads CASGDSYEQYF. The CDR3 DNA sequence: TGCGCCAGCGGGGACAGCTACGAGCAGTACTTC.

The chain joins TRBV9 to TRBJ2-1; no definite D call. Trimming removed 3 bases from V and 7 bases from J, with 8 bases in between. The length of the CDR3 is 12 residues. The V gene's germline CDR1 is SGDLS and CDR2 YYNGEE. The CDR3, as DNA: TGTGCCAGCAGCGACCCCCGGAATGAGCAGTTCTTC. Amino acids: CASSDPRNEQFF.

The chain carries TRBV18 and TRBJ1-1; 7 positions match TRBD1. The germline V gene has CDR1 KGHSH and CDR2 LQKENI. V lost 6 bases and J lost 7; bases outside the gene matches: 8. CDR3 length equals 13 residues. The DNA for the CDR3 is TGTGCCAGCTCCCGTGACAGGGAAGGTGAAGCTTTCTTT. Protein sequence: CASSRDREGEAFF. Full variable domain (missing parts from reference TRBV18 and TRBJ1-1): NAGVMQNPRHLVRRRGQEARLRCSPMKGHSHVYWYRQLPEEGLKFMVYLQKENIIDESGMPKERFSAEFPKEGPSILRIQQVVRGDSAAYFCASSRDREGEAFFGQGTRLTVV.

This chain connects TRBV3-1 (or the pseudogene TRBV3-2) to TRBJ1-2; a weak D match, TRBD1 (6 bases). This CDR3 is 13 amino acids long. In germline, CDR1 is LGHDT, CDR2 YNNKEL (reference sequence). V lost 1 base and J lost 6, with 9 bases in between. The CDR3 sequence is CASSQVRQDGYTF. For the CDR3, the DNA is TGTGCCAGCAGCCAAGTGAGACAGGATGGCTACACCTTC.

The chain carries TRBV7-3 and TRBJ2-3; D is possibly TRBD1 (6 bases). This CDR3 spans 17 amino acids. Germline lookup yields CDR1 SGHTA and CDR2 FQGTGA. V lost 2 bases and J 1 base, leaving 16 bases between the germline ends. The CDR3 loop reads CASSLVPGVLGTDTQYF. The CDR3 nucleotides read TGTGCCAGCAGCTTAGTCCCAGGGGTCCTGGGCACAGATACGCAGTATTTT. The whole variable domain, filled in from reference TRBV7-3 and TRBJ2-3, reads GAGVSQTPSNKVTEKGKYVELRCDPISGHTALYWYRQSLGQGPEFLIYFQGTGAADDSGLPNDRFFAVRPEGSVSTLKIQRTERGDSAVYLCASSLVPGVLGTDTQYFGPGTRLTVL.

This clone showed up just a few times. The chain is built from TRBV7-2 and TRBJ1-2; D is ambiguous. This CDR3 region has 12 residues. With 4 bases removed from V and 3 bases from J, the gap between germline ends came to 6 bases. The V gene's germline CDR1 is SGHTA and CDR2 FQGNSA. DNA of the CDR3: TGTGCCAGCAGCTCCCGGGACTATGGCTACACCTTC. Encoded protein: CASSSRDYGYTF.

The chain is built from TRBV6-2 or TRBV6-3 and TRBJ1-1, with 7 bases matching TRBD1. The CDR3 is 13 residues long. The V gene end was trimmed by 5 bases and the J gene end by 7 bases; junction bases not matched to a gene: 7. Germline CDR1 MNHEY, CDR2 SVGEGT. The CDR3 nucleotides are TGTGCCAGCAGTCGGAATAACAGGGGTGAAGCTTTCTTT. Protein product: CASSRNNRGEAFF.

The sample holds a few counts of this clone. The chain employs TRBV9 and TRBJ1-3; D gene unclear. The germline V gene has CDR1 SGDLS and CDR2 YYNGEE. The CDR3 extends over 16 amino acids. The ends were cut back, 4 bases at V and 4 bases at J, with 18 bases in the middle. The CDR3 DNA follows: TGTGCCAGCAGCCCCGGAGGGAGGGTCGCCGGAAACACCATATATTTT. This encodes CASSPGGRVAGNTIYF.